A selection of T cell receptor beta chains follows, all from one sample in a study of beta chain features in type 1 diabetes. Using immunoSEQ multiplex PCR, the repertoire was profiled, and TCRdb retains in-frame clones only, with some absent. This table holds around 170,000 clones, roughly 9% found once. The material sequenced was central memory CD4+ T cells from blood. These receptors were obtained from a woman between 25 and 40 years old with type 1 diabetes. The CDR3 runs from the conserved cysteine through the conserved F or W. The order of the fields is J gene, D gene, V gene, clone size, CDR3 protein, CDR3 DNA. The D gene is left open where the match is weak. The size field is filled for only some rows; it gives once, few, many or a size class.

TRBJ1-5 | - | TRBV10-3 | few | CAISEQGYQPQHF | TGTGCCATCAGTGAGCAGGGTTATCAGCCCCAGCATTTT
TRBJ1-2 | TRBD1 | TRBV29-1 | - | CSVTGGRYGYTF | TGCAGCGTTACAGGGGGAAGGTATGGCTACACCTTC
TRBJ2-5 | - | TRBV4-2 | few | CASSLWRQETQYF | TGTGCCAGCAGCTTGTGGCGGCAAGAGACCCAGTACTTC
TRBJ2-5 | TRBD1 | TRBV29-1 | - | CSGYRGETQYF | TGCAGCGGCTACAGGGGAGAGACCCAGTACTTC
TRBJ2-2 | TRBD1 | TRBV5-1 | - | CASSTYGTGSDGELFF | TGCGCCAGCAGCACCTACGGGACAGGGTCCGACGGGGAGCTGTTTTTT
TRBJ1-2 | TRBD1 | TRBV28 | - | CASSLIQGAHGYTF | TGTGCCAGCAGTTTGATCCAGGGGGCGCATGGCTACACCTTC
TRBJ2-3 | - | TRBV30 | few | CAWRALANTDTQYF | TGTGCCTGGAGGGCCCTAGCGAACACAGATACGCAGTATTTT
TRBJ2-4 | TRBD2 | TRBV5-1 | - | CASSYSLAGGGKNIQYF | TGCGCCAGCAGCTATTCGCTAGCGGGAGGGGGCAAAAACATTCAGTACTTC
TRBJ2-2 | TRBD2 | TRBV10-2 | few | CASIQGAGPRTGELFF | TGCGCCAGCATTCAGGGAGCGGGGCCACGCACCGGGGAGCTGTTTTTT
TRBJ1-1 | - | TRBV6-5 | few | CASSRLVNTEAFF | TGTGCCAGCAGTCGTCTTGTGAACACTGAAGCTTTCTTT
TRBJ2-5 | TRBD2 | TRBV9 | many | CASSVRGEQETQYF | TGTGCCAGCAGCGTACGGGGGGAACAAGAGACCCAGTACTTC
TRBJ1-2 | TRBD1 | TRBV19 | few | CASSRGQGGSGYTF | TGTGCCAGTAGTAGAGGACAGGGCGGCAGTGGCTACACCTTC
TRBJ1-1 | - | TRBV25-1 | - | CATTLADEAFF | TGTGCCACTACTCTTGCTGATGAAGCTTTCTTT
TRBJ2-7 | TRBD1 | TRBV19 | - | CASKGQDLLSYEQYF | TGTGCCAGTAAGGGACAGGACCTCCTCTCCTACGAGCAGTACTTC
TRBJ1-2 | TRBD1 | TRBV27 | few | CASSFHDRDGYTF | TGTGCCAGCAGTTTCCATGACAGGGACGGCTACACCTTC
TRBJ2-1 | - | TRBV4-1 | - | CASSQGLDYLNEQFF | TGCGCCAGCAGCCAAGGACTGGACTACTTAAATGAGCAGTTCTTC
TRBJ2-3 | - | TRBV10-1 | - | CASSGLLRDTQYF | TGCGCCAGCAGTGGACTATTGAGGGATACGCAGTATTTT
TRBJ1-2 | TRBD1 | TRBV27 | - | CASSLSAGTVWGYTF | TGTGCCAGCAGTTTATCTGCCGGGACAGTATGGGGCTACACCTTC
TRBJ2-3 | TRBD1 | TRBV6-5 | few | CASSGQGTDTQYF | TGTGCCAGCAGCGGACAGGGAACAGATACGCAGTATTTT
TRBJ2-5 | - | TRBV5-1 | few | CASSPGPTRETQYF | TGCGCCAGCAGCCCCGGTCCTACTCGAGAGACCCAGTACTTC
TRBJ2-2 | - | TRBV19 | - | CASSLTAGWDTGELFF | TGTGCCAGTAGTCTCACGGCAGGGTGGGACACCGGGGAGCTGTTTTTT
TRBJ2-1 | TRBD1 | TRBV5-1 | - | CASARGTVGLYNEQFF | TGCGCCAGCGCCCGAGGGACAGTCGGCCTCTACAATGAGCAGTTCTTC
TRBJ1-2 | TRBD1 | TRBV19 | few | CASRRTSGQDYGYTF | TGTGCCAGTAGGCGAACTTCGGGACAGGACTATGGCTACACCTTC
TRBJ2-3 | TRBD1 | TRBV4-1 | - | CATNRGVSTDTQYF | TGCGCCACAAACAGGGGGGTGAGCACAGATACGCAGTATTTT
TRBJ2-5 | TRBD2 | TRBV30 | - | CAWSVAGGGETQYF | TGTGCCTGGAGTGTAGCGGGAGGGGGGGAGACCCAGTACTTC
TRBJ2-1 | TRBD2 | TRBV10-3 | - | CAIASGKEGNEQFF | TGTGCCATCGCGAGCGGGAAGGAGGGCAATGAGCAGTTCTTC
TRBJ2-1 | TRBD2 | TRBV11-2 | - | CASRLLRGDYNEQFF | TGTGCCAGCAGACTCCTCCGGGGGGACTACAATGAGCAGTTCTTC
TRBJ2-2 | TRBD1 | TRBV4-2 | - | CASSQAGGGSGELFF | TGTGCCAGCAGCCAAGCAGGGGGTGGCTCCGGGGAGCTGTTTTTT
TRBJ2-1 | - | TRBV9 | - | CASSRDSVVSYNEQFF | TGTGCCAGCAGCAGGGACTCCGTCGTCTCCTACAATGAGCAGTTCTTC
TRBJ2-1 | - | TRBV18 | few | CATLGVSSYNEQFF | TGTGCCACCTTAGGGGTTAGCTCCTACAATGAGCAGTTCTTC
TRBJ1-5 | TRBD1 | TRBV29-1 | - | CSVGDRGNQPQHF | TGCAGCGTTGGGGACAGGGGCAATCAGCCCCAGCATTTT
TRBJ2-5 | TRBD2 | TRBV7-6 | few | CASSRTSGRQETQYF | TGTGCCAGCAGCCGCACTAGCGGGCGCCAAGAGACCCAGTACTTC